This T cell receptor (beta chain) was sequenced for a study of identical twins. General study results and limits: For cord blood, abundant beta clonotypes had fewer insertions, unlike memory repertoires, which showed none. Analyses of zero insertions could be partly confounded by invariant MAIT and iNKT cells. The conclusions drew on cross-sectional statistical analysis instead of tracking the same donors.

This clonotype was counted at least ten times. Its antigen remains unknown. Each CDR3 protein is one row after TCRdb ran MiXCR on the 5' RACE reads. Seen here are 1.5 million to 2 million distinct CDR3 sequences, about 30% observed once, and the top ten hold about 0.25%. The CDR3 sequence is 14 residues long. CDR1 and CDR2 (germline): LGHNA, YNFKEQ. V lost 0 bases and J 0 bases, leaving 6 bases between the germline ends. The chain carries TRBV4-2 and TRBJ2-7; no reliable D call. The source of this sequence is a newborn girl in good health. Material: cord blood. CDR3 DNA: TGTGCCAGCAGCCAAGACAGCAGCTCCTACGAGCAGTACTTC. Its translation is CASSQDSSSYEQYF.